These 10 T cell receptor beta chains originate from one sample sequenced in a study of Ad26.COV2.S vaccination and SARS-CoV-2 variants. Sample treatment: over 15 received Ad26.COV2.S at low or high dose, single or two shots; about 5 received placebo; per-sample allocation not given. Samples analyzed were those drawn on day 63 after the first vaccine or placebo injection. The protocol was immunoSEQ multiplex PCR, while the TCRdb copy is restricted to in-frame clones and leaves out a portion. In the table there are around 450,000 clones, roughly nine tenths of which are singletons. The sample here was peripheral blood, taken in a trial of Ad26.COV2.S vaccine versus placebo. Every receptor here comes from a person between 18 and 60 years old who received the Ad26.COV2.S COVID-19 vaccine or a placebo.

Worth noting for this clone: The sample holds other DNA sequences that translate to the same CDR3. This chain joins TRBV12-3 or TRBV12-4 and TRBJ1-1; D not resolved. This CDR3 has 12 residues. The ends were cut back, 3 bases at V and 5 bases at J, with 7 bases in the middle. This chain's CDR3 is CASSFSTTEAFF. The CDR3 DNA reads as TGTGCCAGCAGTTTTTCGACGACTGAAGCTTTCTTT.

The chain uses TRBV28 and TRBJ2-1, with 9 bases identical to TRBD1. V shed 6 bases and J 9 bases; nucleotides not matched to a gene: 12. The CDR3 is made up of 15 amino acids. Germline V gene lookup returns CDR1 MDHEN and CDR2 SYDVKM. CDR3 DNA: TGTGCCAGCAGCCCGGCCGGGACAGGGATCGGTGAGCAGTTCTTC. This sequence encodes CASSPAGTGIGEQFF.

The chain couples TRBV4-3 to TRBJ2-2; the D gene could be TRBD1 or TRBD2 (5 bases each). Trimming removed 4 bases from V and 0 bases from J, with 24 bases in between. The CDR3 length is 20 residues. Germline assignment: CDR1 LGHNA and CDR2 YSLEER. The CDR3 bases are TGCGCCAGCAGCCGACCCCCGGTGGGGCCGGGACCCGCGAACACCGGGGAGCTGTTTTTT. Translation: CASSRPPVGPGPANTGELFF.

The chain links TRBV6-4 to TRBJ1-2, with TRBD1 matching 7 bases. The CDR3 extends over 14 amino acids. The germline CDR1 and CDR2 sequences are MRHNA and SNTAGT. Unmatched junction bases numbered 4, after V lost 2 bases and J lost 4 bases. CDR3 sequence (DNA): TGTGCCAGCAGTGACAGGGGGCGCCGCTATGGCTACACCTTC. Translation: CASSDRGRRYGYTF.

J is TRBJ1-1 and V is TRBV9, with D perhaps TRBD1 (6 bases). Germline CDR1 reads SGDLS; CDR2 reads YYNGEE. The CDR3 runs 14 residues. Trimming left V 5 bases short and J 5 bases short, with 16 bases between. CDR3 region: CASRLLSGATEAFF. CDR3 sequence (DNA): TGTGCCAGCAGACTCCTTTCAGGGGCAACTGAAGCTTTCTTT.

The chain recombines TRBV4-3 with TRBJ1-4, with D hard to call. Trimming pared 1 base from V and 3 bases from J, leaving 18 bases between. CDR1 is LGHNA, CDR2 YSLEER, per germline. The CDR3 is made up of 18 amino acids. The CDR3 here is CASSQGGSSKSSNEKLFF. The CDR3 DNA follows: TGCGCCAGCAGCCAAGGGGGTTCTTCCAAATCCTCTAATGAAAAACTGTTTTTT.

The genes are TRBV7-8 and TRBJ1-4, with TRBD1 identical over 8 bases. This CDR3 spans 14 amino acids. CDR1 is SGHVS and CDR2 is FQNEAQ in the germline V gene. V lost 5 bases to trimming and J lost 5 bases; unmatched junction nucleotides: 4. The CDR3 DNA follows: TGTGCCAGCAGCCCCGACAGGGGCAATGAAAAACTGTTTTTT. Residues: CASSPDRGNEKLFF.

In DNA form, the CDR3 reads TGCGCCAGCAGCCAACAGGAAAATAGCAATCAGCCCCAGCATTTT. Protein: CASSQQENSNQPQHF. V is TRBV4-1 and J is TRBJ1-5; no reliable D call. The CDR3 extends over 15 amino acids. Germline V gene data show CDR1 as MGHRA and CDR2 as YSYEKL. The ends were cut back, 2 bases at V and 0 bases at J, with 8 bases in the middle.

This clone has more than one count but fewer than ten. The rearrangement joins TRBV4-3 to TRBJ1-2; D remains ambiguous. The CDR3 totals 15 residues. Germline-derived CDR1 and CDR2 are LGHNA and YSLEER. Trimming left V 0 bases short and J 14 bases short, with 22 bases between. The CDR3 sequence: CASSQDGRVFSAVTF. The CDR3 bases are TGCGCCAGCAGCCAAGACGGTCGGGTGTTTAGTGCAGTAACCTTC.

The gene calls are TRBV2 and TRBJ1-1, with unresolved D. The germline V gene has CDR1 SNHLY and CDR2 FYNNEI. Trimming stripped 8 bases from V and 6 bases from J, with 10 bases between. The CDR3 is made up of 11 amino acids. The chain's CDR3 is CASLIEAEAFF. DNA of the CDR3: TGTGCCAGCCTTATCGAGGCTGAAGCTTTCTTT.